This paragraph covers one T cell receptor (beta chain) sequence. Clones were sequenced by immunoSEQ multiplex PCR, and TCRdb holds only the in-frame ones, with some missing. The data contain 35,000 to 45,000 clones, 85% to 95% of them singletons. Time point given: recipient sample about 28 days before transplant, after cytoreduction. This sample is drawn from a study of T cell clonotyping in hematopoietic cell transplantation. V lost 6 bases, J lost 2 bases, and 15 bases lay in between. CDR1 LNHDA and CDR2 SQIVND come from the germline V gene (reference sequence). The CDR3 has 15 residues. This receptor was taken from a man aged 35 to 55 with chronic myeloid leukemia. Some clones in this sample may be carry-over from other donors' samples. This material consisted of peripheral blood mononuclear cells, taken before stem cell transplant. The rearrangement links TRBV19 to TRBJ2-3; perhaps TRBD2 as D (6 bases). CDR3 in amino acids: CASSPGTPTTDTQYF. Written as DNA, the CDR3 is TGTGCCAGTAGCCCTGGGACTCCCACCACAGATACGCAGTATTTT.